This T cell receptor (beta chain) appears in the sequencing data of a study of T-cell memory formation after mild COVID-19. Whole-study context: The TCR clusters were mostly specific to one donor. Study results and caveats: In pre-infection memory, a portion of responding clones appeared, which suggested that cross-reactive memory joined. CD8+ contracting clones occupied EMRA, while CD4+ ones occupied mainly CM and EM.

A word on this clonotype: What it binds is unknown.

After removal of 3 bases from V and 0 bases from J, the junction contained 3 bases not matched to a gene. In germline, CDR1 is SGHVS, CDR2 FQNEAQ. The CDR3 extends over 15 amino acids. Each CDR3 protein is one row after TCRdb ran MiXCR on the 5' RACE reads. The table includes under 200,000 distinct CDR3 sequences, 11% detected once. The V gene is TRBV7-8, the J gene TRBJ2-7; 9 nucleotides match TRBD2. The sequencing input was PBMCs or a T cell subset sorted from them (not recorded which). This clonotype originated in a man aged 18-30 years who had mild COVID-19 (a few samples of this study predate the infection). Cell type and time point are not known. Here the CDR3 DNA reads TGTGCCAGCAGCTTGGAAGCGGGGGGCTCCTACGAGCAGTACTTC. This codes for CASSLEAGGSYEQYF.